The source of this T cell receptor (beta chain) is a study of vaccination and CD4 T cells after COVID-19. Study summary: Two Hispanic individuals were among six male and four female convalescent patients. Stimulation of the cells used overlapping spike peptide pools from SARS-CoV-2 and from the common cold coronaviruses HCoV-NL63, HCoV-OC43 and HCoV-229E.

This clonotype occurred a few times. The antigen is undetermined. Sequence data for DNA of cultured CD4+ T cells were generated by the Oncomine TCR Beta short-read assay. Cultures of CD4+ T cells served as the source for extracting genomic DNA. Using its own MiXCR run on the PCR reads, TCRdb lists one record per CDR3 protein. The table lists approximately 17,000 distinct CDR3 sequences, approximately 31% of them singletons, with approximately 15% in the top ten. The length of the CDR3 is 15 residues. V lost 0 bases and J lost 7, with 18 bases in between. Germline V gene data show CDR1 as DFQATT and CDR2 as SNEGSKA (reference sequence). Treatment meaning: approximately 11-day PBMC culture with coronavirus spike peptide pools or control peptides (ViraFEST assay). Half of the medium was exchanged for fresh IL-2 medium, first on day 3 and then on day 7.

What was sequenced was cultured CD4+ T cells from blood. This clonotype originated in a human donor with COVID-19. This chain connects TRBV20-1 to TRBJ1-2; weak D call: TRBD1 (5 bases). The CDR3 sequence: CSARDPRGRESGYTF. The CDR3 DNA reads as TGCAGTGCTAGAGATCCCCGGGGCAGGGAATCTGGCTACACCTTC.